This section outlines one TCR beta chain sequence together with its context. What it binds is not known. The data belong to a study of cytomegalovirus exposure and HLA in healthy donors. Study as a whole: Within an early data release were around 87 million unique TCRs drawn from HLA-typed donors.

CDR1 and CDR2 from the germline V gene are LNHDA and SQIVND (reference sequence). The ends lost 5 bases at V and 0 bases at J; junction bases unmatched: 6. The CDR3 is 16 amino acids. The study, taken as a whole, reports: An analysis that was carried out later associated 16,000 or so TCR beta sequences with HLA alleles at 0.05 false discovery rate. Sequencing depth across donors, presence/absence analyses assumed, was roughly uniform.

Primers included in the PCR were 60 Vbeta and 13 Jbeta primers. Source study methods: In a later analysis, 10 million to 11 million of 83 million or so unique beta chains occurred in at least two donors. The data were produced by immunoSEQ multiplex PCR, yet TCRdb's version contains in-frame clones alone and is incomplete. D and trimming were read from the DNA, whereas the V and J calls and clone size are those reported in that table. The sample holds approximately 150,000 clones, about two thirds seen once. The chain recombines TRBV19 with TRBJ1-1, with 10 bases lining up with TRBD1. Material for sequencing was PBMCs. This receptor was taken from a human donor in good health. For the CDR3, the DNA is TGTGCCAGTAGTGCCCCGGGACAGGGGATGAACACTGAAGCTTTCTTT. This sequence encodes CASSAPGQGMNTEAFF.